This TCR beta chain was observed in a study of blood T cell repertoires in COVID-19 (dated by TCRdb to 2020 to 2021). About the study as a whole: Collaborator samples came from the United States, Italy and Spain and covered acute and convalescent phases of COVID-19. Where available, HLA class I and class II types were obtained from metadata supplied by the sample provider rather than from assay-based typing. Deeply sampled blood TCRbeta repertoires from subjects exposed to, actively infected with, or recovered from COVID-19 were included in the dataset. Sample metadata almost always included a de-identified subject ID, COVID-19 status, age in years and sex. The repertoires were made available in a free public database intended to serve as a resource for research on the immune response to SARS-CoV-2. Samples came from the ongoing ImmuneRACE study (first 160 participants) plus 1,254 subjects from 6 global collaborators. The material from the prospective study consisted of cDNA or gDNA derived from T cells, B-cell-depleted T cells, or PBMCs. Findings and caveats that apply to the study as a whole: The quantity of clinical and demographic metadata differed by source and by participant and was supplied without curation.

The collaborating institutions used their own protocols to collect whole blood in K2EDTA tubes. For TCRbeta analysis, collaborators shipped samples as frozen whole blood, isolated PBMCs, or DNA extracted from either of those sample types. About this clone: The target of this receptor is not known. It has no much larger one-base neighbor in the sample; base qualities were not kept.

TCRbeta CDR3 regions were amplified from genomic DNA by means of the immunoSEQ Assay, a bias-controlled multiplex PCR. The original methods were these. The number of nucleated cells in each sample was estimated by amplification of reference gene primers within the assay. To quantify the absolute abundance of each unique TCRbeta CDR3 rearrangement, sequence reads were collapsed and filtered. Productive Simpson clonality was computed per sample as the square root of Simpson's diversity index over productive rearrangements. In its TCRdb copy, this immuneACCESS table keeps in-frame sequences only and misses some clones. Where compared with another copy, unresolved V genes explain less than half of these, and the others have no known cause. V and J calls plus clone size are reproduced from that table; the DNA served to infer D and trimming. The sample table contains under 200,000 clones; only one count was recorded for around three quarters of them. Roughly 17% of the sample goes to the ten largest clones.

The junction shows trimming of 4 bases on V and 1 base on J, and the gene matches do not reach 18 bases of it. CDR1 and CDR2 (LGHDT, YNNKEL) derive from the germline V gene (reference sequence). CDR3 length: 20 amino acids, cysteine to phenylalanine. Just CDR3 DNA is preserved here, 60 bases in frame from base 1. The sequence derives from a man in his fifties or sixties with active or convalescent COVID-19. The rearrangement combines TRBV3-1 (or the pseudogene TRBV3-2) with TRBJ2-3; 9 bases in between match TRBD2. The sample taken for sequencing was peripheral blood. This receptor has the CDR3 CASSPITGLAGPLGTDTQYF. The DNA sequence is as follows: TGTGCCAGCAGCCCAATAACCGGCCTAGCGGGGCCCCTCGGCACAGATACGCAGTATTTT.